These T cell receptor beta chains were read from a single sample in a study of shared clonotypes between healthy human individuals. Clones were sequenced by immunoSEQ multiplex PCR, and TCRdb holds only the in-frame ones, with some missing. The sample carries over 2 million clones, less than 95% recorded once. Sequencing input: naive CD8+ T cells sorted from blood. These receptors were collected from a man aged 18 to 35 in good health. The CDR3 runs from the conserved cysteine through the conserved F or W. The order of the fields is V gene, J gene, CDR3 protein.

TRBV6-6	TRBJ1-4	CASGRDGLDNEKLFF
TRBV10-3	TRBJ2-1	CAISSWGEGVNEQFF
TRBV27	TRBJ2-3	CASSFLGVGTDTQYF
TRBV7-9	TRBJ2-3	CASSFPTSGGAGDTQYF
TRBV7-7	TRBJ2-7	CASSLDPGSSEQYF
TRBV2	TRBJ2-7	CASSLPGDFSRSSYEQYF
TRBV4-3	TRBJ1-3	CASSQDRTGTFWDTIYF
TRBV11-2	TRBJ1-1	CASSLSGIEAFF
TRBV12-5	TRBJ1-5	CASGLYPGGLSNQPQHF
TRBV5-6	TRBJ2-7	CASSLGVSPYEQYF
TRBV27	TRBJ2-1	CASRLGGFGYNEQFF
TRBV27	TRBJ2-3	CASKIKGGLNTDTQYF
TRBV10-2	TRBJ2-1	CASRDGTDNEQFF
TRBV9	TRBJ1-6	CASSGGQSSPLHF
TRBV2	TRBJ1-2	CASSEVGQGPSYGYTF